This T cell receptor beta chain was identified during a study of shared clonotypes between healthy human individuals. At deep level, the assay was performed. Sequencing used immunoSEQ multiplex PCR; TCRdb keeps in-frame clones, though not all of them. The table records hundreds of thousands of clones, around 97% of them present only once. Germline CDR1 MRHNA, CDR2 SNTAGT. The CDR3 spans 14 residues. V gave up 4 bases and J gave up 8 bases, with 15 bases separating them. This TCR derives from a woman aged 25 to 39 in good health. Sequenced material: naive CD4+ T cells sorted from blood. The subset denotes: CD45RA+ positively selected. V gene TRBV6-4 combines with J gene TRBJ2-1; tentatively, D is TRBD1 (6 bases). CDR3 loop: CASSVQGTSDEQFF. The CDR3 DNA reads TGTGCCAGCAGTGTTCAGGGGACATCAGATGAGCAGTTCTTC.